This TCR beta chain was documented in a study of shared clonotypes between healthy human individuals. Study-wide results and caveats: Only a few donors were included, so the genetic and exposure-history diversity represented was limited. Large depth notwithstanding, sorted-subset sequencing proved incomplete by rarefaction. The naive CD4 repertoires of a handful of donors were compared, and about 5% of clonotypes were shared. Larger richness was generally estimated for naive than memory subsets.

In regard to this clone: Its antigen is unknown.

TCRdb's copy holds only in-frame clones and misses some; the assay was immunoSEQ multiplex PCR. Counted here are about 2.4 million clones, under 95% occurring once; the ten biggest clones make up about 0.34%. The CDR3 covers 14 residues. V shed 5 bases and J shed 3 bases, with 8 bases lying between them. The V gene's germline CDR1 is MNHEY and CDR2 SVGAGI. The receptor comes from a young man in good health. Some clones in this sample may be carry-over from other donors' samples. The genes are TRBV6-5 and TRBJ2-6, with D uncertain. The specimen was naive CD4+ T cells from PBMCs. Subset specified: CD45RA+ positively selected. The CDR3 DNA is TGTGCCAGCAGTACGGCTATTGGGGCCAACGTCCTGACTTTC. Translation: CASSTAIGANVLTF.